What follows is one TCR beta chain and its context. What it binds is unknown. Quantitative 5'-RACE with molecular barcodes produced the TCR beta libraries. TCRdb itself ran the 5' RACE reads through MiXCR, one entry per CDR3 protein. In the table there are roughly 180,000 distinct CDR3 sequences, roughly 13% of which are singletons. The V end lost 0 bases, the J end lost 3 bases, and 11 bases lay between the germline ends. The length of the CDR3 is 15 residues. Germline V lookup: CDR1 SEHNR, CDR2 FQNEAQ (reference sequence). This sample is part of a study of CD8 T cells in ankylosing spondylitis. Study-level findings and limits: The study looked at matched synovial fluid samples from ankylosing spondylitis patients. Disease-linked clones were reported to be significantly enriched there. CD8+ by phenotype, disease-linked clones were relatively rare in peripheral blood. A motif in TCR beta, a set of roughly eight highly homologous variants, appeared characteristic of ankylosing spondylitis blood.

The specimen sequenced was blood, either unsorted or a sorted T cell fraction (not recorded which). V is TRBV7-9 and J is TRBJ2-5; a weak D match, TRBD1 (5 bases). This clonotype originated in a male donor with ankylosing spondylitis or in good health (not recorded which). The CDR3 DNA reads TGTGCCAGCAGCTTAGCGCTAGGCAGGGAAGAGACCCAGTACTTC. As protein: CASSLALGREETQYF.